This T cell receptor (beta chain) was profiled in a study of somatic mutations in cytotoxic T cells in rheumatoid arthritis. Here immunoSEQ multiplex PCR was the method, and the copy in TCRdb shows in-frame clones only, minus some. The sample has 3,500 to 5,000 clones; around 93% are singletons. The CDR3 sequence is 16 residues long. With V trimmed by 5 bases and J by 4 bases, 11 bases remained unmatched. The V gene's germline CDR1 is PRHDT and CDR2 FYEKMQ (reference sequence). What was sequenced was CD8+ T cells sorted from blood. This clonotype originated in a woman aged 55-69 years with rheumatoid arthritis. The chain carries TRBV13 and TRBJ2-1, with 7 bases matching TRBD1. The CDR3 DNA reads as TGTGCCAGCAGCCCGCAAACAGGACAGGAGTACAATGAGCAGTTCTTC. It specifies CASSPQTGQEYNEQFF.